A selection of T cell receptor beta chains follows, all from one sample in a study of shared clonotypes between healthy human individuals. Profiling relied on immunoSEQ multiplex PCR, and the TCRdb table lists in-frame clones only, not all of them. The sample records 700,000 to 950,000 clones, around 96% being singletons. The source material was naive CD8+ T cells sorted from blood. The receptors here all came from a man aged 30-40 years in good health. The CDR3 runs from the conserved cysteine through the conserved F or W. The D gene is left open where the match is weak. Clone size is stated in some rows and not others, as once, few, many or a class when expanded.

>.|.|TRBV28|TRBJ2-7
TGTGCCAGCAGTTTTGAGGAAAGCTACGAGCAGTACTTC
CASSFEESYEQYF
>.|.|TRBV10-2|TRBJ2-7
TGCGCCAGCACTGGGCCCGCTTCGGCGTACGAGCAGTACTTC
CASTGPASAYEQYF
>.|.|TRBV27|TRBJ2-1
TGTGCCAGCAGTTTATCTGTCGGACCTCTCTACAATGAGCAGTTCTTC
CASSLSVGPLYNEQFF
>once|.|TRBV7-9|TRBJ2-7
TGTGCCAGCAGCCCAGAGGGGTCCCCAAGCTACGAGCAGTACTTC
CASSPEGSPSYEQYF
>.|.|TRBV10-2|TRBJ1-1
TGCGCCAGCAGCGGAGGAGGCGCCAACACTGAAGCTTTCTTT
CASSGGGANTEAFF
>.|.|TRBV7-9|TRBJ2-7
TGTGCCAGCAGCTTCCCCCGGGAGCGGGAGCAGTACTTC
CASSFPREREQYF
>.|TRBD1|TRBV27|TRBJ1-5
TGTGCCAGCAGTTTGGGACAGCAAGGGGAGCCCCAGCATTTT
CASSLGQQGEPQHF
>.|TRBD1|TRBV19|TRBJ2-5
TGTGCCAGTAGGAGCCACAGGGGGCTAGTCCAAGAGACCCAGTACTTC
CASRSHRGLVQETQYF
>.|.|TRBV5-4|TRBJ1-2
TGTGCCAGCAGGGCCCGGCAGGGGCAGGGCGCTTGGGTCGGCTACACCTTC
CASRARQGQGAWVGYTF
>.|TRBD1|TRBV9|TRBJ1-2
TGTGCCAGCAGCGTAGCAACAGGGGATGGGTATGGCTACACCTTC
CASSVATGDGYGYTF
>.|.|TRBV19|TRBJ2-1
TGTGCCAGTTCACCCATAAGCTCCTACAATGAGCAGTTCTTC
CASSPISSYNEQFF
>.|TRBD1|TRBV10-2|TRBJ2-7
TGCGCCAGCAGTGAGTTAGGGACAGGGTCAACCGAGCAGTACTTC
CASSELGTGSTEQYF
>.|TRBD2|TRBV27|TRBJ2-1
TGTGCCAGCAGGCCGGGACTAGCGGGAGGGCGTAATGAGCAGTTCTTC
CASRPGLAGGRNEQFF